This entry features one T cell receptor beta chain sequence. The sample originates from a study of blood T cell repertoires in COVID-19. Data came from immunoSEQ multiplex PCR; TCRdb stores just in-frame clones and leaves some out. This sample has about 390,000 clones, with 80% to 90% found just once. Trimming pared 3 bases from V and 7 bases from J, leaving 9 bases between. This CDR3 contains 12 residues. CDR1 and CDR2 from the germline V gene are MNHNS and SASEGT. Sequencing used PBMCs or T cells enriched from blood (not recorded which). The source of this sequence is a woman in her forties or fifties who had recovered from COVID-19. The rearrangement joins TRBV6-1 to TRBJ1-2; TRBD1 might be the D (6 bases). The DNA for the CDR3 is TGTGCCAGCAGTGACTTGACAGGTGGCTACACCTTC. It encodes CASSDLTGGYTF.